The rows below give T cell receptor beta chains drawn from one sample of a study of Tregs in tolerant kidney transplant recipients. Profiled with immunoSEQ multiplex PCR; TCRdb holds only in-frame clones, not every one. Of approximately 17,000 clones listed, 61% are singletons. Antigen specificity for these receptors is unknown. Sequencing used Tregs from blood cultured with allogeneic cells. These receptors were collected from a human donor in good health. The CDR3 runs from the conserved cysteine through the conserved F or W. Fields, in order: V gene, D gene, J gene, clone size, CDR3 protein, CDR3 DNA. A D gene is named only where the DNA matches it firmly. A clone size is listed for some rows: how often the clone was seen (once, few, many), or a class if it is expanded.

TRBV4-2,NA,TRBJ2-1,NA,CASSQSSGTKTGSEQFF,TGTGCCAGCAGCCAGAGTTCCGGGACTAAGACAGGGTCTGAGCAGTTCTTC
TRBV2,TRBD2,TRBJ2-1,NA,CAIPAGGPRDEQFF,TGTGCCATCCCAGCGGGAGGGCCCAGGGATGAGCAGTTCTTC
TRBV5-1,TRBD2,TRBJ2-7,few,CASSTIAGPPGEQYF,TGCGCCAGCAGCACCATAGCGGGTCCCCCTGGAGAGCAGTACTTC
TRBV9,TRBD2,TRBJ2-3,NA,CASSVRGLAADTQYF,TGTGCCAGCAGCGTAAGGGGACTAGCTGCAGATACGCAGTATTTT
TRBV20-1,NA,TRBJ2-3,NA,CRDGGTDTQYF,TGCAGGGACGGGGGCACAGATACGCAGTATTTT
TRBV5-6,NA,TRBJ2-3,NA,CASSAFSGYTDTQYF,TGTGCCAGCAGCGCTTTCAGCGGGTACACAGATACGCAGTATTTT
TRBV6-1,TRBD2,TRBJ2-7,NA,CASTREGEQYF,TGTGCCAGCACAAGGGAGGGGGAGCAGTACTTC
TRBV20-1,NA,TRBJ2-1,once,CSAIGSGEQFF,TGCAGTGCGATTGGGTCGGGTGAGCAGTTCTTC
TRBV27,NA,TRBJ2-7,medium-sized,CASKRTASYEQYF,TGTGCCAGCAAAAGGACAGCCTCCTACGAGCAGTACTTC
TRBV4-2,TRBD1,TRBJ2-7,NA,CASSLTGGAYEQYF,TGTGCCAGCAGCTTGACAGGGGGGGCCTACGAGCAGTACTTC
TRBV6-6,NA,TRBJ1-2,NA,CASSRTEAYGYTF,TGTGCCAGCAGCCGGACAGAAGCCTATGGCTACACCTTC
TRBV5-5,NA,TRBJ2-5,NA,CASSFPRVSGETQYF,TGTGCCAGCAGCTTCCCCAGGGTTTCGGGAGAGACCCAGTACTTC
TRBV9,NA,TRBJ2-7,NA,CASSGVGSYEQYF,TGTGCCAGCAGCGGGGTTGGGTCCTACGAGCAGTACTTC
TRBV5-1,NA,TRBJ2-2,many,CASSLVVRRTFNTGELFF,TGCGCCAGCAGCTTGGTCGTCCGAAGAACTTTCAACACCGGGGAGCTGTTTTTT
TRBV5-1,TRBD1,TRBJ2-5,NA,CASSRTGQETQYF,TGCGCCAGCAGCCGGACAGGGCAAGAGACCCAGTACTTC
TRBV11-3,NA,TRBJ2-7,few,CASSLGGRSHEQYF,TGTGCCAGCAGCTTAGGGGGTAGGTCCCACGAGCAGTACTTC
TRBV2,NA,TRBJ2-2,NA,CASSEGPAGGNTGELFF,TGTGCCAGCAGTGAAGGTCCAGCCGGGGGGAACACCGGGGAGCTGTTTTTT
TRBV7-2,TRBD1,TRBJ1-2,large,CASSSPDRGFYGYTF,TGTGCCAGCAGTAGCCCGGACAGGGGCTTCTATGGCTACACCTTC
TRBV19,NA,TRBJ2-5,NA,CASSIFPTGQETQYF,TGTGCCAGTAGTATTTTCCCAACAGGACAAGAGACCCAGTACTTC
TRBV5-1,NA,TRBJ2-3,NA,CASSRPGPPSTDTQYF,TGCGCCAGCAGCAGACCGGGTCCTCCTAGCACAGATACGCAGTATTTT
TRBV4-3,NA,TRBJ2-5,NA,CASSQGLWQNQETQYF,TGCGCCAGCAGCCAAGGGCTGTGGCAGAACCAAGAGACCCAGTACTTC
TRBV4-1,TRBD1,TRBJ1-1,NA,CASSQENRGTEAFF,TGCGCCAGCAGCCAAGAGAACAGGGGCACTGAAGCTTTCTTT
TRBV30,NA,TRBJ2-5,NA,CAWSPVRGGKTQYF,TGTGCCTGGAGTCCGGTCCGAGGGGGAAAGACCCAGTACTTC
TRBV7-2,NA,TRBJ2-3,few,CASSLTGSTDTQYF,TGTGCCAGCAGCTTGACCGGAAGCACAGATACGCAGTATTTT
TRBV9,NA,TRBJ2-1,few,CASSVGPIYNEQFF,TGTGCCAGCAGCGTAGGGCCAATCTACAATGAGCAGTTCTTC
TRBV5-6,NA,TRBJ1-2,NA,CASSLAGAGGYTF,TGTGCCAGCAGCTTGGCCGGGGCGGGTGGCTACACCTTC
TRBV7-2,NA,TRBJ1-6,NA,CASSVGVGNSPLHF,TGTGCCAGCAGCGTGGGGGTAGGGAATTCACCCCTCCACTTT
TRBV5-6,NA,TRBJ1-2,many,CASSLSRTDGYTF,TGTGCCAGCAGCCTTTCCAGGACCGATGGCTACACCTTC
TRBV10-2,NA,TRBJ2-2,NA,CASSASFSGPGELFF,TGCGCCAGCAGTGCGTCGTTCTCGGGGCCCGGGGAGCTGTTTTTT
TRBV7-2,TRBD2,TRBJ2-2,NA,CASSNDSSGGSSGELFF,TGTGCCAGCAGCAACGATTCTAGCGGGGGGTCAAGCGGGGAGCTGTTTTTT
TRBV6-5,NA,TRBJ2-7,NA,CASGRDPSYEQYF,TGTGCCAGCGGGCGGGACCCATCCTACGAGCAGTACTTC
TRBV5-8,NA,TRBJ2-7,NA,CASSPGRGKSYEQYF,TGTGCCAGCAGCCCCGGGCGCGGGAAATCCTACGAGCAGTACTTC
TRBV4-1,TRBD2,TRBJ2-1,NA,CASSLGLAGGREQFF,TGCGCCAGCAGCCTGGGACTAGCGGGGGGGCGTGAGCAGTTCTTC
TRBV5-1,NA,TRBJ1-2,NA,CASSLDGNQYGYTF,TGCGCCAGCAGCTTGGACGGTAACCAATATGGCTACACCTTC
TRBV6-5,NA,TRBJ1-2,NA,CASRIAGNYGYTF,TGTGCCAGCAGGATCGCCGGGAACTATGGCTACACCTTC
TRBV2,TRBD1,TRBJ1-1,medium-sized,CASSGNRQGGCVF,TGTGCCAGCAGCGGAAACCGACAGGGGGGTTGTGTCTTT
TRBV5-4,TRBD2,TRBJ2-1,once,CASSPGLAGNNEQFF,TGTGCCAGCAGCCCAGGACTAGCAGGCAACAATGAGCAGTTCTTC
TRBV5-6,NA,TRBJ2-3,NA,CASSLFPDTQYF,TGTGCCAGCAGCTTGTTTCCAGATACGCAGTATTTT
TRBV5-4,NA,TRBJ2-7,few,CASSQEGGEQYF,TGTGCCAGCAGCCAAGAAGGGGGCGAGCAGTACTTC
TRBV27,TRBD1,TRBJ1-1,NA,CASSSPDRGMGTEAFF,TGTGCCAGCAGTTCCCCCGACAGGGGGATGGGGACTGAAGCTTTCTTT
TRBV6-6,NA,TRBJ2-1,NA,CASSSLYNEQFF,TGTGCCAGCAGTTCCCTATACAATGAGCAGTTCTTC
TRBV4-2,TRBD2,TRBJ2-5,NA,CASSPGLAGETQYF,TGTGCCAGCAGCCCCGGACTAGCGGGAGAGACCCAGTACTTC
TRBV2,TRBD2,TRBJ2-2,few,CASDLLSGATGELFF,TGTGCCAGCGACCTCCTTAGCGGGGCCACCGGGGAGCTGTTTTTT
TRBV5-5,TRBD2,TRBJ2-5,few,CASSLVGRGASGSQETQYF,TGTGCCAGCAGCTTGGTCGGTAGGGGGGCTAGCGGGTCCCAAGAGACCCAGTACTTC
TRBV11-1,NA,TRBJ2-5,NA,CASSFIGGTQETQYF,TGTGCCAGCAGCTTCATAGGCGGGACCCAAGAGACCCAGTACTTC
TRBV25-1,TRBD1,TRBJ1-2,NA,CASSVWTGKPTNYGYTF,TGTGCCAGCAGTGTGTGGACAGGCAAGCCGACAAACTATGGCTACACCTTC
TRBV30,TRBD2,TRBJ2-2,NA,CAWSKAGTRTGELFF,TGTGCCTGGAGCAAAGCGGGGACCCGCACCGGGGAGCTGTTTTTT
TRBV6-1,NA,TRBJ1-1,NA,CASSRGSTEAFF,TGTGCCAGCAGTAGGGGGAGCACTGAAGCTTTCTTT
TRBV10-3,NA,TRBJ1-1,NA,CAIKARTEEAFF,TGTGCCATCAAAGCTAGGACAGAAGAAGCTTTCTTT
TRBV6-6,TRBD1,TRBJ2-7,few,CASTSGQGWHEQYF,TGTGCCAGCACCTCGGGACAGGGGTGGCACGAGCAGTACTTC
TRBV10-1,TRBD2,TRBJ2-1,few,CASIGTSLVNEQFF,TGCGCCAGTATCGGGACTAGTTTAGTCAATGAGCAGTTCTTC
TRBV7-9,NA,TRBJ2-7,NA,CASRRGGREQYF,TGTGCCAGCAGACGAGGGGGGCGTGAGCAGTACTTC
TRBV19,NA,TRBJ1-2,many,CASTKGPSLGDGYTF,TGTGCCAGTACTAAGGGACCTAGCCTAGGAGATGGCTACACCTTC
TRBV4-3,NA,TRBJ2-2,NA,CASSQEPATNTGELFF,TGCGCCAGCAGCCAAGAACCAGCGACCAACACCGGGGAGCTGTTTTTT
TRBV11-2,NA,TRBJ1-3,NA,CASSSPRGAPTIYF,TGTGCCAGCAGCTCCCCCCGAGGGGCACCCACCATATATTTT
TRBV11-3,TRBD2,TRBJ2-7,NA,CASSLGAGMWSEQYF,TGTGCCAGCAGCTTAGGAGCGGGGATGTGGAGCGAGCAGTACTTC
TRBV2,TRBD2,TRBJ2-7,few,CASMRGEPYPHEQYF,TGTGCCAGCATGCGGGGGGAGCCCTATCCCCACGAGCAGTACTTC
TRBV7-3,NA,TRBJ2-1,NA,CASSPAPLVGYNEQFF,TGTGCCAGCAGCCCCGCCCCACTAGTAGGGTACAATGAGCAGTTCTTC
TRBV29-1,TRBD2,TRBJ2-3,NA,CSVAGGEVDTQYF,TGCAGCGTGGCCGGGGGGGAGGTCGATACGCAGTATTTT